These T cell receptor beta chains were read from a single sample in a study of cytomegalovirus exposure and HLA in healthy donors. Profiling relied on immunoSEQ multiplex PCR, and the TCRdb table lists in-frame clones only, not all of them. The table lists fewer than 60,000 clones. Sequencing used PBMCs. These TCRs come from a woman in her 30s in good health and CMV-seropositive. Both conserved end residues are part of each CDR3.

TRBV7-8	TRBJ1-5	CASSLGRGFSNQPQHF
TRBV5-1	TRBJ2-1	CASSLGLAGGTEQFF
TRBV7-9	TRBJ1-6	CASSSQTGGYNSPLHF
TRBV6-5	TRBJ1-6	CASRTGGGNSPLHF
TRBV1	TRBJ2-7	CTSSQDSTSTGEQYF
TRBV30	TRBJ1-2	CAWSVGRVYGYTF
TRBV9	TRBJ2-3	CASSTGGADTQYF
TRBV18	TRBJ1-1	CASSPAGNTEAFF
TRBV30	TRBJ2-7	CAWTLERDIFHEQYF
TRBV19	TRBJ1-1	CASSIDSGASEAFF
TRBV9	TRBJ2-7	CASSVQGGEQYF
TRBV7-2	TRBJ1-1	CASSLTGRDTEAFF
TRBV15	TRBJ2-1	CATSSLAGGSYNEQFF
TRBV20-1	TRBJ2-5	CSARKRENQYF
TRBV30	TRBJ1-2	CAWSPQGIYGYTF
TRBV5-1	TRBJ1-2	CASSSDPLGYGYTF
TRBV5-1	TRBJ1-6	CASSFAMGQTNSPLHF
TRBV19	TRBJ2-7	CASSIYISGPYEQYF
TRBV29-1	TRBJ2-2	CSVEPGQTGELFF
TRBV2	TRBJ2-5	CASSAAGGVETQYF
TRBV7-9	TRBJ2-1	CASSKDRRLDNEQFF
TRBV6-4	TRBJ2-1	CASSVASGRSDEQFF
TRBV15	TRBJ2-7	CATSRDHRVGGYEQYF
TRBV6-1	TRBJ1-5	CASSNRVREPQHF
TRBV6-1	TRBJ1-1	CASSEERQVYLDTEAFF
TRBV11-2	TRBJ2-2	CASSTRTGSGELFF
TRBV6-1	TRBJ2-3	CASSEAEGNSTDTQYF
TRBV7-2	TRBJ2-3	CASSSGLETDTQYF
TRBV7-6	TRBJ1-3	CASSLTPRDRVLGNTIYF
TRBV30	TRBJ2-5	CAWSRVLEETQYF
TRBV6-1	TRBJ2-7	CASSDVASGSGEQYF
TRBV30	TRBJ1-2	CAWSVPNRYGYTF
TRBV6-6	TRBJ1-1	CASSRDRENTEAFF
TRBV10-2	TRBJ2-3	CASTESWVTGGVDTQYF
TRBV30	TRBJ2-4	CAWGVGPEAKNIQYF
TRBV4-1	TRBJ2-5	CASSQGDIVVETQYF
TRBV29-1	TRBJ2-7	CSADRQGMGSYEQYF
TRBV5-6	TRBJ2-3	CASSSVSTDTQYF
TRBV4-1	TRBJ1-5	CASSQDRGSEPQHF
TRBV28	TRBJ1-2	CASSSSSYGYTF
TRBV7-9	TRBJ2-5	CASKIQGKETQYF
TRBV7-9	TRBJ2-1	CASSNPREIEWQFF
TRBV11-3	TRBJ2-5	CASSPPGAPVGETQYF
TRBV30	TRBJ2-1	CAWSVRRTGNEQFF
TRBV7-2	TRBJ2-2	CASSPTSGGTGELFF
TRBV6-6	TRBJ2-2	CASEALTGELFF
TRBV5-4	TRBJ1-1	CASSTTGNRRNTEAFF
TRBV6-1	TRBJ2-7	CASSVETSGSYEQYF
TRBV28	TRBJ1-6	CASSLEQSNSPLHF
TRBV11-3	TRBJ2-2	CASSLSGGRPGELFF